These 21 T cell receptor beta chains share one sample of origin, sequenced in a study of cytomegalovirus exposure and HLA in healthy donors. In the PCR, 60 Vbeta and 13 Jbeta primers were used. Profiled with immunoSEQ multiplex PCR; TCRdb holds only in-frame clones, not every one. The sample shows about 140,000 clones, about three quarters of them seen only once. Material: PBMCs. These TCRs come from a young woman in good health and CMV-seronegative.

This sequence joins TRBV6-1 and TRBJ1-1; 8 positions match TRBD1. CDR1 and CDR2 from the germline V gene are MNHNS and SASEGT. V was pared by 6 bases and J by 2 bases, with 8 bases of the junction left unmatched. This CDR3 contains 15 residues. CDR3 in DNA: TGTGCCAGCAGCTCAGGGGGCGGAACAAACACTGAAGCTTTCTTT. As protein: CASSSGGGTNTEAFF.

Concerning this clone: Mismatch with germline at one junction end may stem from a read error. The chain joins TRBV7-9 to TRBJ2-5; 9 bases fit TRBD2. From germline, CDR1 is SEHNR and CDR2 FQNEAQ (reference sequence). The CDR3 runs 18 residues. The CDR3 region has the DNA TGTTCCAGCAGCCCATACGGTGGTAGCGGGAGATTGGGAGAGACCCAGTACTTC. Protein product: CSSSPYGGSGRLGETQYF.

The chain joins TRBV27 to TRBJ2-7; possible D gene TRBD2, 6 bases. CDR3 length: 14 residues. CDR1 MNHEY and CDR2 SMNVEV come from the germline V gene (reference sequence). Trimming took 3 bases from V and 3 from J, leaving 12 bases between them. In DNA form, the CDR3 reads TGTGCCAGCAGTTTCGGGACTCCGATCTACGAGCAGTACTTC. Translating gives CASSFGTPIYEQYF.

The table lists this clone with a count of one. This chain links TRBV7-9 with TRBJ2-2; D not resolved. The V and J ends lost 5 bases and 4 bases respectively, with 5 bases between them. In germline, CDR1 is SEHNR, CDR2 FQNEAQ (reference sequence). The CDR3 has 12 residues. The CDR3 region is CASSPRTGELFF. The CDR3 bases are TGTGCCAGCAGCCCCCGCACCGGGGAGCTGTTTTTT.

The rearrangement joins TRBV6-1 to TRBJ1-5, with D possibly being TRBD1 (5 bases). V lost 7 bases, J lost 8 bases, and 18 bases lay in between. Germline V gene sequence: CDR1 MNHNS, CDR2 SASEGT. The CDR3 spans 14 residues. The CDR3 sequence is CASTPGTLKEPQHF. The CDR3 DNA follows: TGTGCCAGCACCCCGGGGACTCTCAAGGAGCCCCAGCATTTT.

In its sample, this clone was seen a few times. The V and J genes are TRBV5-8 and TRBJ1-6; 7 bases map to TRBD1. This CDR3 contains 15 residues. J gave up 10 bases and V 3 bases, and 10 bases lay outside the gene matches. Germline lookup yields CDR1 SGHTS and CDR2 YDEGEE. The CDR3 loop is CASSSLTGSASPLHF. Written as DNA, the CDR3 is TGTGCCAGCAGCTCCTTGACAGGGTCCGCATCACCCCTCCACTTT.

The chain joins TRBV29-1 to TRBJ2-1; 12 bases are a match to TRBD1. This CDR3 is built from 13 residues. After removal of 7 bases from V and 7 bases from J, the junction contained 5 bases not matched to a gene. Germline CDR1 reads SQVTM; CDR2 reads ANQGSEA. As DNA, the CDR3 is TGCAGCGGGTCGGGACAGGGGGCAAATGAGCAGTTCTTC. It yields the protein CSGSGQGANEQFF.

The chain employs TRBV7-8 and TRBJ2-7; 10 positions agree with TRBD2. The CDR3 has 18 residues. Looked up from germline, CDR1 is SGHVS and CDR2 is FQNEAQ. The V gene end was trimmed by 5 bases and the J gene end by 0 bases; junction bases not matched to a gene: 13. CDR3 residues: CASSRMYSGRTSSYEQYF. DNA for the CDR3: TGTGCCAGCAGCCGTATGTATAGCGGGAGGACCTCCTCCTACGAGCAGTACTTC.

The chain recombines TRBV5-6 with TRBJ1-5; D unclear. The CDR3 sequence is 13 residues long. The ends were cut back, 2 bases at V and 2 bases at J, with 5 bases in the middle. Germline values: CDR1 SGHDT, CDR2 YYEEEE. CDR3 DNA: TGTGCCAGCAGCTTAGCGGGCAATCAGCCCCAGCATTTT. As protein: CASSLAGNQPQHF.

V gene TRBV19 combines with J gene TRBJ2-5; 11 nucleotides agree with TRBD2. J gave up 1 base and V 4 bases, and 8 bases lay outside the gene matches. In germline, CDR1 is LNHDA, CDR2 SQIVND (reference sequence). The CDR3 has 17 amino acids. The CDR3: CASSNWAGTSGQETQYF. CDR3 DNA sequence: TGTGCCAGTAGTAACTGGGCCGGGACTAGCGGCCAAGAGACCCAGTACTTC. The whole variable domain, filled in from reference TRBV19 and TRBJ2-5, reads DGGITQSPKYLFRKEGQNVTLSCEQNLNHDAMYWYRQDPGQGLRLIYYSQIVNDFQKGDIAEGYSVSREKKESFPLTVTSAQKNPTAFYLCASSNWAGTSGQETQYFGPGTRLLVL.

This clone showed up just a few times. This chain connects TRBV21-1 to TRBJ2-7; the table calls TRBD2, which could not be checked here. TRBV21-1 is annotated as a pseudogene. The CDR3 is 15 amino acids. CDR3 nucleotides: TGTGCCAGCAGCAAGGTAGCGGGTAGATCCTACGAGCAGTACTTC. Translation: CASSKVAGRSYEQYF.

The sample holds a few counts of this clone. The CDR3 DNA follows: TGCGCCAGCAGCCAAGAGTCAACAGGGTGGCCCGGGGAGCTGTTTTTT. It is translated as CASSQESTGWPGELFF. The chain carries TRBV4-1 and TRBJ2-2; TRBD1 is a possible D gene (6 bases). The germline V gene has CDR1 MGHRA and CDR2 YSYEKL. This CDR3 region has 16 residues. V was clipped by 0 bases and J by 6 bases, with 14 bases between them.

This clone was recorded only once. V and J are TRBV5-1 and TRBJ1-2; D gene unclear. Germline V gene lookup returns CDR1 SGHRS and CDR2 YFSETQ. The V end lost 5 bases, the J end lost 6 bases, and 14 bases lay between the germline ends. The CDR3 totals 13 residues. The CDR3 coding sequence is TGCGCCAGCAGGGAAAAGGGAGAGAATGGCTACACCTTC. It is translated as CASREKGENGYTF.

The chain employs TRBV5-6 and TRBJ2-7; TRBD1 is a possible D gene (5 bases). V dropped 2 bases and J dropped 2 bases, with 11 bases sitting between them. The CDR3 is 14 amino acids. The V gene's germline CDR1 is SGHDT and CDR2 YYEEEE. CDR3 bases: TGTGCCAGCAGCTTCCCCGACAGAGCCTACGAGCAGTACTTC. The encoded protein is CASSFPDRAYEQYF.

The chain employs TRBV15 and TRBJ2-3; D possibly corresponds to TRBD2 (5 bases). Germline loops: CDR1 LNHNV, CDR2 YYDKDF (reference sequence). Between the trimmed V and J ends, which lost 6 bases and 4 bases, there was a span of 14 bases. The CDR3 consists of 14 residues. The CDR3 DNA reads as TGTGCCACCAGTGAACCTAGCCTGTCAGATACGCAGTATTTT. Translated: CATSEPSLSDTQYF.

This clone was recorded only once. The chain is built from TRBV30 and TRBJ2-1; D unclear. Germline values: CDR1 GTSNPN, CDR2 SVGIG (reference sequence). The CDR3 loop spans 13 amino acids. Trimming left V 1 base short and J 5 bases short, with 9 bases between. The CDR3 reads CAWSGRVDNEQFF. CDR3 nucleotide sequence: TGTGCCTGGAGTGGAAGAGTTGACAATGAGCAGTTCTTC. Using reference TRBV30 and TRBJ2-1 for the parts outside the CDR3, the full variable domain is SQTIHQWPATLVQPVGSPLSLECTVEGTSNPNLYWYRQAAGRGLQLLFYSVGIGQISSEVPQNLSASRPQDRQFILSSKKLLLSDSGFYLCAWSGRVDNEQFFGPGTRLTVL.

With regard to this clone: This sample also contains other DNA sequences that code for the same CDR3. V gene TRBV29-1 combines with J gene TRBJ2-5; 11 nucleotides line up with TRBD1. V was clipped by 6 bases and J by 3 bases; unmatched bases: 0. The CDR3 extends over 12 amino acids. Germline CDR1 and CDR2: SQVTM and ANQGSEA. For the CDR3, the DNA is TGCAGCGTGGGACAGGGGGAAGAGACCCAGTACTTC. Residues: CSVGQGEETQYF.

The rearrangement joins TRBV5-1 to TRBJ2-5, with D perhaps matching TRBD1 (7 bases). The CDR3 is 14 amino acids. Per the germline V gene, CDR1 is SGHRS and CDR2 is YFSETQ. The V end was cut by 9 bases, the J end by 4 bases, with 19 bases between. The CDR3 loop is CATSDTQGGETQYF. In DNA form, the CDR3 reads TGCGCCACCTCGGATACGCAGGGGGGAGAGACCCAGTACTTC.

This rearrangement joins TRBV28 to TRBJ2-3; the D is unclear. The germline gives CDR1 MDHEN, CDR2 SYDVKM. CDR3 length equals 12 residues. V lost 9 bases to trimming and J lost 1 base, with 8 bases between them. The CDR3 DNA follows: TGTGCCAGTGGGCTGGGCACAGATACGCAGTATTTT. Protein: CASGLGTDTQYF.

This sequence joins TRBV28 and TRBJ2-2; D is perhaps TRBD1 (6 bases). Germline V gene sequence: CDR1 MDHEN, CDR2 SYDVKM. The CDR3 spans 17 residues. Deletions cut 5 bases from V and 2 bases from J, with 18 bases between. The CDR3 loop reads CASSGSTGYRNTGELFF. CDR3 DNA sequence: TGTGCCAGCAGTGGATCAACAGGGTATCGTAACACCGGGGAGCTGTTTTTT.

The chain combines TRBV2 with TRBJ2-3; the match to TRBD1 covers 10 bases. In germline, CDR1 is SNHLY, CDR2 FYNNEI. V gave up 6 bases and J gave up 4 bases; unmatched junction bases: 1. The CDR3 has 13 residues. The chain's CDR3 is CASRGTGADTQYF. The CDR3, as DNA: TGTGCCAGCAGGGGGACAGGGGCAGATACGCAGTATTTT.